The 22 T cell receptor beta chains below all came from one sample that was sequenced in a study of blood T cell repertoires in COVID-19. The data were produced by immunoSEQ multiplex PCR, yet TCRdb's version contains in-frame clones alone and is incomplete. The table lists 150,000 to 200,000 clones, around 83% of them singletons. The material sequenced was peripheral blood. The receptors derive from a woman of 80 years or more in a cohort sampled during active or convalescent COVID-19.

In DNA, the CDR3 is TGCGCCAGCAGCCAAACTCCCCCGACCTACAATGAGCAGTTCTTC. Its translation: CASSQTPPTYNEQFF. The chain carries TRBV4-1 and TRBJ2-1; no clear D. This CDR3 comprises 15 residues. CDR1 and CDR2 from the germline V gene are MGHRA and YSYEKL. Trimming pared 2 bases from V and 2 bases from J, leaving 10 bases between.

The chain carries TRBV23-1 and TRBJ2-5; 8 bases fit TRBD1. TRBV23-1 carries the ORF label, with uncertain function. The CDR3 contains 18 residues. V shed 0 bases, J shed 5 bases, and the junction held 14 bases outside the gene matches. This CDR3 reads CASSQSPGTLRQGETQYF. For the CDR3, the DNA is TGCGCCAGCAGTCAATCGCCCGGGACACTAAGACAGGGGGAGACCCAGTACTTC.

This rearrangement joins TRBV5-5 to TRBJ1-5, with D uncertain. The V end was cut by 1 base, the J end by 7 bases, with 15 bases between. The CDR3 has 15 residues. The germline CDR1 and CDR2 sequences are SGHKS and YYEKEE (reference sequence). The CDR3 region is CASSLLMAGTQPQHF. CDR3 DNA: TGTGCCAGCAGCTTGTTGATGGCAGGCACGCAGCCCCAGCATTTT.

This chain joins TRBV5-1 and TRBJ2-1; D is ambiguous. Germline assignment: CDR1 SGHRS and CDR2 YFSETQ. The ends were cut back, 0 bases at V and 9 bases at J, with 16 bases in the middle. CDR3 length: 15 residues. CDR3: CASSLAGVDIGEQFF. The DNA for the CDR3 is TGCGCCAGCAGCTTGGCCGGTGTCGATATCGGTGAGCAGTTCTTC.

V gene TRBV10-3 combines with J gene TRBJ2-7; 7 positions match TRBD2. CDR3 size: 15 residues. The J segment lost 3 bases and the V segment lost 8 bases, leaving 13 bases of the junction unmatched. Germline CDR1 ENHRY, CDR2 SYGVKD. DNA of the CDR3: TGTGCCATCCGCGTTTCATGGGGGAGGGGCTACGAGCAGTACTTC. Translating gives CAIRVSWGRGYEQYF.

The V and J genes are TRBV5-1 and TRBJ1-3; TRBD1 aligns across 8 bases. V lost 4 bases and J lost 3; bases outside the gene matches: 12. CDR1 is SGHRS and CDR2 is YFSETQ in the germline V gene. The CDR3 has 17 amino acids. DNA of the CDR3: TGCGCCAGCAGCCCCCGGATCGGACAGGGCTATGGAAACACCATATATTTT. Translated, it gives CASSPRIGQGYGNTIYF.

The rearrangement uses TRBV7-9 and TRBJ1-1; 7 nucleotides line up with TRBD1. With V trimmed by 4 bases and J by 1 base, 0 bases remained unmatched. The CDR3 runs to 13 residues. The V gene's germline CDR1 is SEHNR and CDR2 FQNEAQ (reference sequence). The CDR3 spells CASSWDRNTEAFF. Here the CDR3 DNA reads TGTGCCAGCAGCTGGGACAGGAACACTGAAGCTTTCTTT. Supplemented by reference TRBV7-9 and TRBJ1-1, the full variable domain reads DTGVSQNPRHKITKRGQNVTFRCDPISEHNRLYWYRQTLGQGPEFLTYFQNEAQLEKSRLLSDRFSAERPKGSFSTLEIQRTEQGDSAMYLCASSWDRNTEAFFGQGTRLTVV.

The chain links TRBV6-2 or TRBV6-3 to TRBJ2-1, with 14 bases identical to TRBD2. Germline V gene data show CDR1 as MNHEY and CDR2 as SVGEGT. This CDR3 has 15 residues. Unmatched junction bases numbered 2, after V lost 4 bases and J lost 6 bases. The CDR3 DNA is TGTGCCAGCAGTTCAGGACTAGCGGGGGGCAATGAGCAGTTCTTC. It translates to CASSSGLAGGNEQFF.

J is TRBJ1-6 and V is TRBV9; possibly TRBD1 for D (5 bases). The CDR3 consists of 15 residues. Germline V gene data show CDR1 as SGDLS and CDR2 as YYNGEE. Between the trimmed V and J ends, which lost 3 bases and 10 bases, there was a span of 17 bases. This CDR3 is CASSAHGGERSPLHF. The DNA of the CDR3 is TGTGCCAGCAGCGCCCACGGGGGAGAACGCTCACCCCTCCACTTT.

The rearrangement joins TRBV10-3 to TRBJ2-3; TRBD1 matches at 7 bases. Germline V gene lookup returns CDR1 ENHRY and CDR2 SYGVKD. V lost 6 bases to trimming and J lost 0 bases; unmatched junction nucleotides: 15. The CDR3 contains 18 residues. The CDR3 DNA sequence: TGTGCCATCAGGGGAACCCCCACAGGGGACGTTAGCACAGATACGCAGTATTTT. Its protein is CAIRGTPTGDVSTDTQYF.

CDR3 DNA: TGTGCCAGCAGCTTAACAAGAATCCAGGGGGAACTGTTTTTT. It is translated as CASSLTRIQGELFF. The rearrangement uses TRBV7-2 and TRBJ1-4; 7 bases are a match to TRBD1. This CDR3 has 14 amino acids. Germline CDR1 is SGHTA and CDR2 is FQGNSA. With V trimmed by 2 bases and J by 12 bases, 9 bases remained unmatched.

V usage is TRBV3-1 (or the pseudogene TRBV3-2) and J usage is TRBJ1-1; 10 bases align to TRBD1. J lost 4 bases, V lost 2 bases, and 4 bases had no gene match. CDR1 is LGHDT, CDR2 YNNKEL, per germline (reference sequence). The CDR3 runs 15 residues. CDR3 DNA: TGTGCCAGCAGCCAAAACCGGGACAGGGGCACTGAAGCTTTCTTT. Its translation is CASSQNRDRGTEAFF.

CDR3 in DNA: TGCGCCAGCAGCCTTGGCTCTAGCGGGGCCTCCTACGAGCAGTACTTC. Its translation: CASSLGSSGASYEQYF. The J gene is TRBJ2-7, the V gene TRBV5-1, with 9 bases aligning to TRBD2. CDR3 length: 16 residues. The ends lost 4 bases at V and 0 bases at J; junction bases unmatched: 8. The germline V gene has CDR1 SGHRS and CDR2 YFSETQ.

The CDR3 DNA follows: TGTGCCTGGAGATCAGGGGGATTCCACGAGCAGTACTTC. This gives the protein CAWRSGGFHEQYF. V and J are TRBV30 and TRBJ2-7, with 7 bases aligning to TRBD1. This CDR3 contains 13 residues. CDR1 is GTSNPN and CDR2 is SVGIG in the germline V gene (reference sequence). V trimming: 3 bases; J trimming: 5 bases; junction bases outside the gene matches: 7.

The V and J genes are TRBV5-1 and TRBJ2-7; tentatively, D is TRBD1 (6 bases). Germline V CDR1 and CDR2: SGHRS, YFSETQ. V was pared by 3 bases and J by 2 bases, with 9 bases between. There are 13 residues in the CDR3. The CDR3 sequence: CASSWGQTYEQYF. In nucleotides, the CDR3 is TGCGCCAGCAGCTGGGGGCAAACCTACGAGCAGTACTTC.

V gene TRBV19 combines with J gene TRBJ2-1, with D possibly matching TRBD2 (6 bases). The CDR3 is 15 residues long. V shed 7 bases and J shed 4 bases, with 17 bases lying between them. Germline-derived CDR1 and CDR2 are LNHDA and SQIVND (reference sequence). Here the CDR3 reads CASKLGGNQYNEQFF. Here the CDR3 DNA reads TGTGCCAGTAAACTGGGCGGGAATCAGTACAATGAGCAGTTCTTC.

The chain recombines TRBV4-1 with TRBJ2-1; 13 bases map to TRBD2. The V and J ends lost 7 bases and 4 bases, in that order; junction bases with no gene match: 7. CDR1 and CDR2 from the germline V gene are MGHRA and YSYEKL. The CDR3 runs to 16 residues. CDR3 region: CASKGLAGPDYNEQFF. CDR3 coding DNA: TGCGCCAGCAAGGGACTAGCGGGGCCGGATTACAATGAGCAGTTCTTC.

The V gene is TRBV19, the J gene TRBJ2-7; TRBD1 might be the D (7 bases). The CDR3 is 14 residues long. Germline lookup yields CDR1 LNHDA and CDR2 SQIVND (reference sequence). V was cut by 1 base and J by 2 bases, with 9 bases left in between. Here the CDR3 reads CASSIARGAYEQYF. Here the CDR3 DNA reads TGTGCCAGTAGTATAGCCAGGGGGGCCTACGAGCAGTACTTC.

This rearrangement joins TRBV6-5 to TRBJ1-2; unclear D gene. The CDR3 totals 15 residues. Germline CDR1 reads MNHEY; CDR2 reads SVGAGI. Trimming stripped 0 bases from V and 0 bases from J, with 8 bases between. This CDR3 is CASSYSGRTNYGYTF. The CDR3 DNA follows: TGTGCCAGCAGTTACTCTGGCAGGACTAACTATGGCTACACCTTC.

The chain carries TRBV28 and TRBJ2-7; 11 bases fit TRBD1. CDR1 and CDR2 from the germline V gene are MDHEN and SYDVKM. The CDR3 runs 14 residues. Trimming removed 6 bases from V and 7 bases from J; junction bases left unmatched: 8. The CDR3 here is CASSHGQGAGEQYF. In nucleotides, the CDR3 is TGTGCCAGCAGCCACGGACAGGGGGCGGGGGAGCAGTACTTC.

The V and J genes are TRBV29-1 and TRBJ1-5; TRBD1 agrees at 7 bases. The CDR3 spans 13 residues. The germline CDR1 and CDR2 sequences are SQVTM and ANQGSEA. Germline trimming cut 6 bases from V and 1 base from J; bases unmatched to any gene: 3. The CDR3: CSVGDRSNQPQHF. In DNA, the CDR3 is TGCAGCGTCGGGGACAGAAGCAATCAGCCCCAGCATTTT.

The chain combines TRBV11-3 with TRBJ1-4; D call uncertain. From germline, CDR1 is SGHNT and CDR2 YENEEA. V lost 0 bases to trimming and J lost 4 bases, with 6 bases between them. The CDR3 runs to 14 residues. In nucleotides, the CDR3 is TGTGCCAGCAGCTTAGATCGGTTTAATGAAAAACTGTTTTTT. Its translation: CASSLDRFNEKLFF.